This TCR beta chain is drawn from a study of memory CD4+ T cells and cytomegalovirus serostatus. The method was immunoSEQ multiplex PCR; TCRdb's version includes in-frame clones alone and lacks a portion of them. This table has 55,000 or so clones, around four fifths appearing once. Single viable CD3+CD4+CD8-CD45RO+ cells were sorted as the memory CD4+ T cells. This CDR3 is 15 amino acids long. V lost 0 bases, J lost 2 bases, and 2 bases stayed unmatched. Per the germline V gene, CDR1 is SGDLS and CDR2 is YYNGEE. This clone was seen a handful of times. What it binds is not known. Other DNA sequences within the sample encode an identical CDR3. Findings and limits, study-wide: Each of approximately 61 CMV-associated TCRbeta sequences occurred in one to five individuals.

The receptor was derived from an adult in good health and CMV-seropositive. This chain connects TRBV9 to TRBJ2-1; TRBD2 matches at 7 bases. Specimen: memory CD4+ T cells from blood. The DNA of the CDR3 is TGTGCCAGCAGCGTAGGTGCGGGAGCCTACAATGAGCAGTTCTTC. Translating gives CASSVGAGAYNEQFF. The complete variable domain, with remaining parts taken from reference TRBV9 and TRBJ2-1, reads DSGVTQTPKHLITATGQRVTLRCSPRSGDLSVYWYQQSLDQGLQFLIQYYNGEERAKGNILERFSAQQFPDLHSELNLSSLELGDSALYFCASSVGAGAYNEQFFGPGTRLTVL.